The 13 T cell receptor beta chains below were found in one sample sequenced in a study of blood T cell repertoires in COVID-19. Profiling relied on immunoSEQ multiplex PCR, and the TCRdb table lists in-frame clones only, not all of them. Found here are 200,000 to 300,000 clones, roughly 81% of them singletons; the top ten hold 3.5% to 4.5%. The sample comprised peripheral blood. These receptors originate from a man between 50 and 59 years old with acute or convalescent COVID-19.

This clone has more than one count but fewer than ten. The genes are TRBV7-9 and TRBJ1-6; D call uncertain. The V gene's germline CDR1 is SEHNR and CDR2 FQNEAQ (reference sequence). The CDR3 loop spans 14 amino acids. V was cut by 5 bases and J by 9 bases, with 14 bases left in between. The CDR3 DNA sequence: TGTGCCAGCAGCCTACGGGGTTTAAGTTCACCCCTCCACTTT. This sequence encodes CASSLRGLSSPLHF.

The rearrangement uses TRBV12-3 or TRBV12-4 and TRBJ1-2, with D perhaps TRBD1 (5 bases). With 1 base removed from V and 7 bases from J, the gap between germline ends came to 10 bases. This CDR3 is built from 13 residues. The CDR3 DNA reads as TGTGCCAGCAGTTTAGGGGGAGGGACTGGCTACACCTTC. It codes for CASSLGGGTGYTF.

The rearrangement links TRBV28 to TRBJ1-1; no definite D call. This CDR3 has 16 residues. The germline V and J ends were trimmed by 2 bases and 6 bases, with 19 bases remaining between them. CDR1 MDHEN and CDR2 SYDVKM come from the germline V gene. The CDR3 is CASSLVRFPGLAEAFF. In DNA, the CDR3 is TGTGCCAGCAGTTTAGTTAGATTTCCGGGTTTGGCTGAAGCTTTCTTT.

The CDR3 sequence is CASSSQPSGLGSPLHF. The CDR3 coding sequence is TGTGCCAGCAGCTCGCAGCCATCGGGTCTGGGTTCACCCCTCCACTTT. The V and J genes are TRBV7-3 and TRBJ1-6, with D hard to call. The germline V gene encodes CDR1 SGHTA and CDR2 FQGTGA. Between the trimmed V and J ends, which lost 4 bases and 9 bases, there was a span of 19 bases. The length of the CDR3 is 16 residues.

This clone was detected a few times. The chain joins TRBV11-2 to TRBJ1-1, with D perhaps matching TRBD1 (5 bases). The germline gives CDR1 SGHAT, CDR2 FQNNGV. V was shortened by 2 bases and J by 11 bases, with 24 bases between the two germline ends. The CDR3 is 16 amino acids. The CDR3 protein is CASSLQGPSLTPRAFF. The DNA of the CDR3 is TGTGCCAGCAGCTTACAGGGCCCCTCGTTGACGCCCCGGGCTTTCTTT.

The CDR3 loop reads CASTRGTENTEAFF. In DNA form, the CDR3 reads TGTGCCAGCACCCGGGGGACAGAGAACACTGAAGCTTTCTTT. The chain uses TRBV5-6 and TRBJ1-1, with 7 nucleotides matching TRBD1. J was trimmed by 1 base and V by 6 bases; bases with no gene match: 6. The CDR3 has 14 residues. Germline V gives CDR1 SGHDT, CDR2 YYEEEE.

This rearrangement joins TRBV9 to TRBJ2-5; D unresolved. Germline CDR1 reads SGDLS; CDR2 reads YYNGEE. The germline V and J ends were trimmed by 0 bases and 5 bases, with 11 bases remaining between them. This CDR3 is 14 amino acids long. The chain's CDR3 is CASSVGHGAETQYF. CDR3 DNA: TGTGCCAGCAGCGTAGGTCATGGTGCGGAGACCCAGTACTTC.

This clone was picked up a small number of times. The rearrangement links TRBV19 to TRBJ2-7; 7 positions match TRBD1. V lost 4 bases to trimming and J lost 5 bases; unmatched junction nucleotides: 8. Germline loops: CDR1 LNHDA, CDR2 SQIVND (reference sequence). The CDR3 length is 14 residues. CDR3 in amino acids: CASSTDRVGNEQYF. CDR3 DNA sequence: TGTGCCAGTAGTACCGACAGGGTAGGAAACGAGCAGTACTTC.

This clone was recorded once. The rearrangement links TRBV18 to TRBJ2-3; TRBD2 agrees at 9 bases. This CDR3 region has 16 residues. The ends lost 3 bases at V and 3 bases at J; junction bases unmatched: 7. Germline CDR1 reads KGHSH; CDR2 reads LQKENI. The DNA for the CDR3 is TGTGCCAGCTCACCCGGGGCTAGCGGGATTACAGATACGCAGTATTTT. It is translated as CASSPGASGITDTQYF. Supplemented by reference TRBV18 and TRBJ2-3, the full variable domain reads NAGVMQNPRHLVRRRGQEARLRCSPMKGHSHVYWYRQLPEEGLKFMVYLQKENIIDESGMPKERFSAEFPKEGPSILRIQQVVRGDSAAYFCASSPGASGITDTQYFGPGTRLTVL.

Concerning this clone itself: An end of the junction differs from the germline gene, which may be a read error. The gene calls are TRBV30 and TRBJ1-5; 8 nucleotides agree with TRBD1. The CDR3 extends over 15 amino acids. From germline, CDR1 is GTSNPN and CDR2 SVGIG (reference sequence). CDR3: CAWSPARGLNHPQHF. The CDR3 DNA sequence: TGTGCCTGGAGTCCCGCCAGGGGGCTCAATCACCCCCAGCATTTT.

The chain couples TRBV6-6 to TRBJ1-5; the D gene is possibly TRBD1 (6 bases). The germline CDR1 and CDR2 sequences are MNHNY and SVGAGI (reference sequence). CDR3 length: 14 residues. The V end was cut by 7 bases, the J end by 7 bases, with 17 bases between. The CDR3 DNA sequence: TGTGCCAGCACCTTGGACAGTTTTGACCAGCCCCAGCATTTT. This codes for CASTLDSFDQPQHF.

This rearrangement joins TRBV6-5 to TRBJ1-2; D is unresolved. The ends were cut back, 9 bases at V and 8 bases at J, with 16 bases in the middle. The CDR3 has 12 residues. The germline gives CDR1 MNHEY, CDR2 SVGAGI. CDR3 DNA: TGTGCCAGGCCCGTTGCAGGTGTCGGCTACACCTTC. It is translated as CARPVAGVGYTF.

V is TRBV7-9 and J is TRBJ1-2, with 7 bases matching TRBD1. In germline, CDR1 is SEHNR, CDR2 FQNEAQ (reference sequence). The CDR3 is 14 amino acids. The J segment lost 4 bases and the V segment lost 2 bases, leaving 4 bases of the junction unmatched. The CDR3 loop reads CASSLQGESYGYTF. In DNA form, the CDR3 reads TGTGCCAGCAGCTTACAGGGGGAGAGCTATGGCTACACCTTC.